Following are 23 T cell receptor beta chains from one sample sequenced in a study of T cells in Graves' hyperthyroidism and ophthalmopathy. Amplified TCR beta CDR3 regions came from RNA transcripts. An initial round of RT-PCR targeting the TCR CDR3 relied on the HTBI primer set. TCRdb used MiXCR to reprocess the multiplex PCR reads, holding one entry per CDR3 protein. This table has 660,000 or so distinct CDR3 sequences, approximately 42% appearing once. The sequenced sample consisted of peripheral blood or thyroid tissue (not recorded which). Receptors originate from an adult man with Graves' disease, either hyperthyroidism or ophthalmopathy (not recorded which).

Only a few counts were recorded for this clonotype. This chain connects TRBV2 to TRBJ2-7; 8 bases are shared with TRBD1. V was pared by 6 bases and J by 3 bases, with 4 bases of the junction left unmatched. Germline V CDR1 and CDR2: SNHLY, FYNNEI. The CDR3 extends over 13 amino acids. The CDR3 nucleotides read TGTGCCAGCAGAAGAACAGGGGGCTACGAGCAGTACTTC. Its translation: CASRRTGGYEQYF.

This chain connects TRBV29-1 to TRBJ2-5; 8 bases map to TRBD1. Germline-derived CDR1 and CDR2 are SQVTM and ANQGSEA. With 4 bases clipped from V and 1 base from J, the junction kept 2 bases outside the gene matches. The CDR3 extends over 13 amino acids. The CDR3 region is CSVGDRSQETQYF. The CDR3 nucleotides are TGCAGCGTTGGGGACAGGTCCCAAGAGACCCAGTACTTC.

The CDR3 region has the DNA TGCAGCTCGGTCCAAGATGGACGTCGCGAGCAGTACTTC. Translation: CSSVQDGRREQYF. The rearrangement uses TRBV29-1 and TRBJ2-7; D is unresolved. Trimming took 8 bases from V and 6 from J, leaving 20 bases between them. Looked up from germline, CDR1 is SQVTM and CDR2 is ANQGSEA. The length of the CDR3 is 13 residues.

About this clonotype itself: With a much larger clone just one base away, this may be a read error. The gene calls are TRBV2 and TRBJ1-6; the match to TRBD1 covers 7 bases. The CDR3 runs 15 residues. Germline V CDR1 and CDR2: SNHLY, FYNNEI. The CDR3: CASSEGRGPNSPPHF. In DNA, the CDR3 is TGTGCCAGCAGTGAAGGTAGGGGGCCGAATTCACCCCCCCACTTT.

As regards this clonotype: One junction end does not reproduce the germline sequence, and a read error may be involved. The genes are TRBV10-3 and TRBJ2-7; perhaps TRBD1 as D (5 bases). This CDR3 has 12 residues. Germline CDR1 reads ENHRY; CDR2 reads SYGVKD. CDR3 residues: CASSRIGVEQYF. CDR3 DNA: TGTGCCAGCAGTAGAATAGGGGTCGAGCAGTACTTC.

This clonotype was counted once. This chain uses TRBV2 with TRBJ2-7; D gene uncertain. The V gene's germline CDR1 is SNHLY and CDR2 FYNNEI. V dropped 5 bases and J dropped 7 bases, with 12 bases sitting between them. This CDR3 has 12 amino acids. The CDR3 nucleotides read TGTGCCAGCAGTACATCAAGACGGGAGCAGTACTTC. Translating it yields CASSTSRREQYF.

Concerning this clonotype: Sequence at one end of the junction differs from germline and may be a read error. The gene calls are TRBV10-3 and TRBJ2-5; D is unresolved. The germline V gene has CDR1 ENHRY and CDR2 SYGVKD. This CDR3 spans 9 amino acids. The CDR3, as DNA: TGTGCCATCAGTGACCTAACAAGCTTC. Its protein is CAISDLTSF.

There are a few counts of this clonotype. Relative to the germline gene, one junction end is altered; a read error may explain this. V gene TRBV9 combines with J gene TRBJ1-6, with D maybe TRBD1 (6 bases). CDR1 SGDLS and CDR2 YYNGEE come from the germline V gene. This CDR3 region has 16 residues. CDR3 region: CASSLDGTLDNSPLHF. DNA for the CDR3: TGCGCCAGCAGCTTGGACGGGACACTGGATAATTCACCCCTCCACTTT. Full variable domain (missing parts from reference TRBV9 and TRBJ1-6): DSGVTQTPKHLITATGQRVTLRCSPRSGDLSVYWYQQSLDQGLQFLIQYYNGEERAKGNILERFSAQQFPDLHSELNLSSLELGDSALYFCASSLDGTLDNSPLHFGNGTRLTVT.

V is TRBV5-1 and J is TRBJ1-5; 10 bases map to TRBD1. Germline V gives CDR1 SGHRS, CDR2 YFSETQ. Unmatched junction bases numbered 9, after V lost 5 bases and J lost 7 bases. The CDR3 has 15 residues. This CDR3 reads CASSADGTGVQPQHF. The CDR3 DNA reads as TGCGCCAGCAGTGCCGACGGGACAGGGGTGCAGCCCCAGCATTTT.

The J gene is TRBJ2-5, the V gene TRBV20-1; a possible D gene is TRBD1 (6 bases). Gene TRBJ2-7 matches the end of the DNA better, so the J call may be wrong. Per the germline V gene, CDR1 is DFQATT and CDR2 is SNEGSKA (reference sequence). The CDR3 totals 13 residues. This chain's CDR3 is CSAPKGDGNEQYF. The CDR3 DNA reads as TGCAGTGCTCCTAAGGGGGACGGAAACGAGCAGTACTTC.

In regard to this clonotype: This may stem from a read error, because a much larger clone lies one nucleotide away. This CDR3 is missing its conserved last phenylalanine or tryptophan, likely due to a read error. This sequence joins TRBV7-9 and TRBJ1-1; D is undetermined. Germline V gene data show CDR1 as SEHNR and CDR2 as FQNEAQ (reference sequence). Trimming cost V 4 bases and J 3 bases, with 9 bases left between them. This CDR3 contains 13 residues. CDR3 coding DNA: TGTGCCAGCAGCTCGTTGGTGGACACTGAAGCTTTCTCT. Protein: CASSSLVDTEAFS.

The CDR3, as DNA: TGTGCCAGCAGCTCTAGCGGGGCCGGGGAGCTGTTTTTT. It encodes CASSSSGAGELFF. J is TRBJ2-2 and V is TRBV7-3; TRBD2 agrees at 9 bases. V dropped 4 bases and J dropped 6; count of bases not matched to a gene: 0. This CDR3 has 13 residues. Germline V gives CDR1 SGHTA, CDR2 FQGTGA. Full variable domain (remainder filled in from reference TRBV7-3 and TRBJ2-2): GAGVSQTPSNKVTEKGKYVELRCDPISGHTALYWYRQSLGQGPEFLIYFQGTGAADDSGLPNDRFFAVRPEGSVSTLKIQRTERGDSAVYLCASSSSGAGELFFGEGSRLTVL.

The gene calls are TRBV5-1 and TRBJ2-7; the match to TRBD1 covers 11 bases. With V trimmed by 6 bases and J by 5 bases, 7 bases remained unmatched. CDR3 length equals 14 residues. Germline-derived CDR1 and CDR2 are SGHRS and YFSETQ. The CDR3 coding sequence is TGCGCCAGCACTCGGACAGGGGGCGGGAACGAGCAGTACTTC. Protein sequence: CASTRTGGGNEQYF.

This clonotype was counted at least ten times. The gene calls are TRBV6-5 and TRBJ1-2, with 10 bases matching TRBD1. The CDR3 totals 15 residues. Germline CDR1 reads MNHEY; CDR2 reads SVGAGI. V trimming: 5 bases; J trimming: 5 bases; junction bases outside the gene matches: 8. The DNA of the CDR3 is TGTGCCAGCAGTGGACAGGGGGGGAACGATTATGGCTACACCTTC. Amino acid sequence: CASSGQGGNDYGYTF.

About this clonotype: A much larger clone lies one base from this, so it may be a read error. The rearrangement joins TRBV9 to TRBJ1-2; TRBD1 might be the D (5 bases). The CDR3 consists of 14 residues. The germline CDR1 and CDR2 sequences are SGDLS and YYNGEE. The CDR3, as DNA: TGTGCCGGCAGCGTTGCGGACAACGACTATGGCTACACCTTC. Encoded protein: CAGSVADNDYGYTF.

The chain is built from TRBV20-1 and TRBJ2-7; D unresolved. There are 14 residues in the CDR3. Trimming shortened V by 0 bases and J by 4 bases, and 13 bases separated the two germline ends. Germline loops: CDR1 DFQATT, CDR2 SNEGSKA (reference sequence). The chain's CDR3 is CSARETAIGYEQYF. The CDR3 DNA follows: TGCAGTGCTAGAGAAACGGCTATAGGATACGAGCAGTACTTC.

This clonotype was observed at least ten times. This chain joins TRBV9 and TRBJ1-1, with 10 positions matching TRBD1. V dropped 4 bases and J dropped 1; count of bases not matched to a gene: 1. This CDR3 has 14 amino acids. Germline CDR1 reads SGDLS; CDR2 reads YYNGEE. The CDR3 DNA sequence: TGTGCCAGCAGCAGACAGGGGGCGAACACTGAAGCTTTCTTT. Residues: CASSRQGANTEAFF.

This clonotype has a handful of counts. The chain joins TRBV6-6 to TRBJ2-5, with D possibly being TRBD2 (5 bases). CDR3 size: 15 residues. From germline, CDR1 is MNHNY and CDR2 SVGAGI (reference sequence). V was pared by 6 bases and J by 0 bases, with 14 bases between. The CDR3 region has the DNA TGTGCCAGCAGACCGGGGTTTTCGTACCAAGAGACCCAGTACTTC. Encoded protein: CASRPGFSYQETQYF.

In this sample, this clonotype turned up many times. The gene calls are TRBV19 and TRBJ1-6; D is uncertain. V shed 6 bases and J shed 9 bases, with 15 bases lying between them. This CDR3 spans 14 amino acids. Per the germline V gene, CDR1 is LNHDA and CDR2 is SQIVND (reference sequence). The DNA for the CDR3 is TGTGCCAGTAGGAAGACGTGGGAGGGTTCACCCCTCCACTTT. Protein: CASRKTWEGSPLHF.

V gene TRBV10-1 combines with J gene TRBJ1-3, with unresolved D. Germline V CDR1 and CDR2: WNHNN, SYGVQD (reference sequence). V was cut by 8 bases and J by 0 bases, with 11 bases left in between. The CDR3 consists of 14 residues. CDR3 nucleotides: TGCGCCAGCCGCGGGCAAACCTCTGGAAACACCATATATTTT. It codes for CASRGQTSGNTIYF.

The gene calls are TRBV7-3 and TRBJ1-4; 9 nucleotides match TRBD1. Trimming removed 4 bases from V and 8 bases from J; junction bases left unmatched: 8. Germline-derived CDR1 and CDR2 are SGHTA and FQGTGA. The CDR3 runs 15 residues. Here the CDR3 reads CASSSAGTGNEKLFF. The CDR3 bases are TGTGCCAGCAGCTCAGCAGGGACAGGGAACGAAAAACTGTTTTTT.

This clonotype turned up a few times. This chain links TRBV5-1 with TRBJ2-2; 7 nucleotides line up with TRBD2. V was pared by 2 bases and J by 4 bases, with 5 bases of the junction left unmatched. The CDR3 sequence is 15 residues long. The V gene's germline CDR1 is SGHRS and CDR2 YFSETQ. The DNA of the CDR3 is TGCGCCAGCAGCTTAGCAAGCGGGACCACCGGGGAGCTGTTTTTT. Translating it yields CASSLASGTTGELFF.

Points on this clonotype: The conserved closing phenylalanine or tryptophan is absent in this CDR3, likely reflecting a read error. This rearrangement joins TRBV24-1 to TRBJ2-2; unclear D gene. This CDR3 spans 15 amino acids. Trimming stripped 3 bases from V and 6 bases from J, with 13 bases between. The germline gives CDR1 KGHDR, CDR2 SFDVKD. The CDR3 here is CATSDPLGFSGELFL. For the CDR3, the DNA is TGTGCCACCAGTGATCCCCTCGGTTTCTCCGGGGAGCTGTTTTTA.